The present entry profiles one T cell receptor beta chain with its context. The sample is drawn from a study of blood T cell repertoires in COVID-19. Study context: Acute and convalescent COVID-19 specimens originated in the United States, Italy and Spain. The analysed material was cDNA or gDNA that came from T cells, B-cell-depleted T cells, or PBMCs.

Original methodology: Counts of nucleated cells, estimated from reference gene primer amplification, were obtained. Only in-frame clones appear in the TCRdb table, and some are missing; sequencing was by immunoSEQ multiplex PCR. From that table come the V and J calls and clone size; the DNA was used to work out D and trimming. The profile shows approximately 200,000 clones, about nine tenths of them singletons. The CDR3 is 16 amino acids. The J segment lost 1 base and the V segment lost 2 bases, leaving 6 bases of the junction unmatched. Germline V gene lookup returns CDR1 SGHRS and CDR2 YFSETQ. The clonotype originates from a man between 50 and 59 years old with acute or convalescent COVID-19. This chain links TRBV5-1 with TRBJ2-5; 9 nucleotides match TRBD2. What was sequenced was peripheral blood. CDR3 residues: CASSFNRRGGQETQYF. The CDR3 bases are TGCGCCAGCAGCTTCAATCGGCGGGGGGGCCAAGAGACCCAGTACTTC.